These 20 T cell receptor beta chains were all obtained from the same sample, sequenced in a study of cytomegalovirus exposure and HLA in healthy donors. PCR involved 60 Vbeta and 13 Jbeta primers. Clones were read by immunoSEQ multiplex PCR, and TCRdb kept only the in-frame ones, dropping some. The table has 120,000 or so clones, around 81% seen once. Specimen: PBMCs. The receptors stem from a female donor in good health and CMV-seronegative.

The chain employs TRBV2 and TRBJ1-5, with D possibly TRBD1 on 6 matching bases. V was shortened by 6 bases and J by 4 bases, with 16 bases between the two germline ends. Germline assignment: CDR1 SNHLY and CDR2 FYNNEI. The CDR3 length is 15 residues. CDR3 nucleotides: TGTGCCAGCAGAGAAAACAGGGTCGAGAATCAGCCCCAGCATTTT. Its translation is CASRENRVENQPQHF.

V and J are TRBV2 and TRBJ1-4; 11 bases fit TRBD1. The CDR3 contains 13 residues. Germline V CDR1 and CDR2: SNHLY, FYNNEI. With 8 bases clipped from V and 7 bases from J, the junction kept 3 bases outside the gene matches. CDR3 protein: CASAGTGGEKLFF. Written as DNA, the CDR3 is TGTGCCAGCGCCGGGACAGGGGGTGAAAAACTGTTTTTT.

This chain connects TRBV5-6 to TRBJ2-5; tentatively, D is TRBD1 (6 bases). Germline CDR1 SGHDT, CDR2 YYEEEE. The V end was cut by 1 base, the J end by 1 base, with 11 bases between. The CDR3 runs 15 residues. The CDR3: CASSLPGQLQETQYF. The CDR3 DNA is TGTGCCAGCAGCTTGCCAGGACAGCTCCAAGAGACCCAGTACTTC.

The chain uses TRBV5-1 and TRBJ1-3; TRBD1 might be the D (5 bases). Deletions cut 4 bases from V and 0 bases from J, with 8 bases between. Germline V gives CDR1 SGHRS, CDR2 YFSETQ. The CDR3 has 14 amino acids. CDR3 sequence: CASSAGVSGNTIYF. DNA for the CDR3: TGCGCCAGCAGCGCGGGGGTCTCTGGAAACACCATATATTTT. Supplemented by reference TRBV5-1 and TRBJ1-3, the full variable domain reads KAGVTQTPRYLIKTRGQQVTLSCSPISGHRSVSWYQQTPGQGLQFLFEYFSETQRNKGNFPGRFSGRQFSNSRSEMNVSTLELGDSALYLCASSAGVSGNTIYFGEGSWLTVV.

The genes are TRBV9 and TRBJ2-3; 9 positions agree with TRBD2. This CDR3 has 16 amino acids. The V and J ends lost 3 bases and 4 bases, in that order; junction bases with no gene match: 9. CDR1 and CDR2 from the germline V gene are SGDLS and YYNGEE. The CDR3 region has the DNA TGTGCCAGCAGCGCACCTTTAGCGGGAGACTCAGATACGCAGTATTTT. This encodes CASSAPLAGDSDTQYF.

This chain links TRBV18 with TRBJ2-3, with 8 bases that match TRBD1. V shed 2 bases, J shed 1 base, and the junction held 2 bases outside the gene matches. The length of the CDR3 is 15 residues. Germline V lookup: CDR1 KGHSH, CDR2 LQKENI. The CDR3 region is CASSPVDRGTDTQYF. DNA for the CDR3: TGTGCCAGCTCACCAGTGGACAGGGGCACAGATACGCAGTATTTT.

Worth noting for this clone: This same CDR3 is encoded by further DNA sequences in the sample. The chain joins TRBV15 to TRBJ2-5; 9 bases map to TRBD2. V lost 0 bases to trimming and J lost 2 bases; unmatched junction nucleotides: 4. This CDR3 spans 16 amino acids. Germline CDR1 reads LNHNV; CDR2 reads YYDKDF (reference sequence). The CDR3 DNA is TGTGCCACCAGCAGAGATAGGCGGGGGGGACAAGAGACCCAGTACTTC. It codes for CATSRDRRGGQETQYF.

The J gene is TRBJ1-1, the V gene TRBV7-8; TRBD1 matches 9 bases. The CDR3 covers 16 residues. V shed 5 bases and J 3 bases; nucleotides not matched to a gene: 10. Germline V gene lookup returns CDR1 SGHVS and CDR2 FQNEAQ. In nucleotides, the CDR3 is TGTGCCAGCAGCGCTGACAGGGGGATAAGGGACACTGAAGCTTTCTTT. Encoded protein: CASSADRGIRDTEAFF.

The CDR3 spells CASSSSGQSEAFF. The CDR3 coding sequence is TGTGCCAGCAGCTCTTCGGGACAGTCTGAAGCTTTCTTT. The chain joins TRBV7-9 to TRBJ1-1, with 7 bases matching TRBD1. The trim removed 4 bases at V and 6 bases at J, leaving 5 bases unmatched. This CDR3 is built from 13 residues. Germline-derived CDR1 and CDR2 are SEHNR and FQNEAQ (reference sequence).

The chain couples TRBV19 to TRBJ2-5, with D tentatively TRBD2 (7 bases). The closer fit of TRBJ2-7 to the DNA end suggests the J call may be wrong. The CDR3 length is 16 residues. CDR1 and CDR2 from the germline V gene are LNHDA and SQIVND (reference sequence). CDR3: CASSISAAGATHEQYF. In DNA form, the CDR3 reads TGTGCCAGTAGTATATCTGCGGCGGGGGCGACGCACGAGCAGTACTTC.

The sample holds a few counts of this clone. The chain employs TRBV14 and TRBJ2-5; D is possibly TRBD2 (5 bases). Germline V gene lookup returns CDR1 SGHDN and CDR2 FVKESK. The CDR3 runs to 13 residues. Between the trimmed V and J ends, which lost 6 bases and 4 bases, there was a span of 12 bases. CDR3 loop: CASSGLGSETQYF. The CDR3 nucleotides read TGTGCCAGCAGTGGACTGGGCTCAGAGACCCAGTACTTC.

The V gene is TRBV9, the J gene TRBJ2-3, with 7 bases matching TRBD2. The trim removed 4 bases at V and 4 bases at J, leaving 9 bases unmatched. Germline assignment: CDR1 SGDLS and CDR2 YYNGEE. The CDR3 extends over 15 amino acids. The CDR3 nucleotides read TGTGCCAGCAGCCCGGAGACTAGCAGCTCAGATACGCAGTATTTT. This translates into CASSPETSSSDTQYF.

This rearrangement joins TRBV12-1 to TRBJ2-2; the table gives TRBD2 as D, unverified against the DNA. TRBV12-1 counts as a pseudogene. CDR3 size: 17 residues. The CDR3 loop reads CASSTGPGRGGTGELFF. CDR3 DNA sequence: TGTGCCAGCAGCACGGGCCCAGGGCGGGGGGGCACCGGGGAGCTGTTTTTT.

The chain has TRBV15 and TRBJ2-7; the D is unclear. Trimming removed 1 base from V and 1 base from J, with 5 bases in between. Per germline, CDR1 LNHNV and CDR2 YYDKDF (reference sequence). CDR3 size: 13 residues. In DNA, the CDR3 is TGTGCCACCAGCAGAGGGCTTTCCTACGAGCAGTACTTC. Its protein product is CATSRGLSYEQYF.

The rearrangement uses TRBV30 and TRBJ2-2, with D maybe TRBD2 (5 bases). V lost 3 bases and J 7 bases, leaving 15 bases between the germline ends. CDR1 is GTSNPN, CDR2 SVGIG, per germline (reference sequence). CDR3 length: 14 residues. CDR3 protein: CAWSLGRRHGELFF. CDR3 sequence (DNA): TGTGCCTGGAGCCTGGGTAGGAGGCACGGGGAGCTGTTTTTT.

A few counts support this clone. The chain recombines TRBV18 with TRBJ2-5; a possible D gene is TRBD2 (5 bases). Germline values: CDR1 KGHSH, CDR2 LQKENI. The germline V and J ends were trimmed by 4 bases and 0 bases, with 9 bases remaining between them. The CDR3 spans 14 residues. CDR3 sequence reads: CASSLQTNQETQYF. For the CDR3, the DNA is TGTGCCAGCTCACTACAGACTAACCAAGAGACCCAGTACTTC.

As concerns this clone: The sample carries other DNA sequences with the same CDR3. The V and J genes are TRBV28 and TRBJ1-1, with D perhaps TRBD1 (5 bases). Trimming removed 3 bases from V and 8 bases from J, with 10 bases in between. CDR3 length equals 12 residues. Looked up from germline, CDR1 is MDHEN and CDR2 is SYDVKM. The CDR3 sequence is CASSLGLREAFF. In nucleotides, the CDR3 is TGTGCCAGCAGTTTGGGGCTCCGCGAAGCTTTCTTT.

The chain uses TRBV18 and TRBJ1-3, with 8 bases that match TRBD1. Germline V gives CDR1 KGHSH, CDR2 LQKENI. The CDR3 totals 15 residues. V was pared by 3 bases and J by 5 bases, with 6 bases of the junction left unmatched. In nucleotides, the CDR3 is TGTGCCAGCTCACCTGGACAGGGATCCCGAAACACCATATATTTT. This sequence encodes CASSPGQGSRNTIYF.

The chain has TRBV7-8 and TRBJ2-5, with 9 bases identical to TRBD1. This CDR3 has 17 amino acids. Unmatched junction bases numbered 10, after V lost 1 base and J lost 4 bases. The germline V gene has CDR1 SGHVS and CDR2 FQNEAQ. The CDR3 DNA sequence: TGTGCCAGCAGCTTAGTGGGGCAGAGGACAGGGGTAGAGACCCAGTACTTC. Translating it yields CASSLVGQRTGVETQYF.

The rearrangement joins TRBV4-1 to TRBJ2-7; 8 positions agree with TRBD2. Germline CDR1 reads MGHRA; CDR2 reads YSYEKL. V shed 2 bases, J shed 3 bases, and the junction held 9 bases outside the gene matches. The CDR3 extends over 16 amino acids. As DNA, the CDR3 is TGCGCCAGCAGCCAATCCTCCGGGGGGGGGTTCTACGAGCAGTACTTC. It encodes CASSQSSGGGFYEQYF.